The clone carrying this T cell receptor beta chain was counted only a few times. Its antigen is currently unknown. The source of the sample is a study of human T cells and chemical hapten exposure. This sample's time point: pre-sensitization, week 0. Treatment indicated: therapeutic diphenylcyclopropenone sensitization with weekly scalp DPC. The library put unique molecular identifiers onto individual cDNA molecules. TCRdb reanalysed the RACE reads using MiXCR and keeps one entry per CDR3 protein. The sample yields around 330,000 distinct CDR3 sequences, 4.5% to 7% seen once. The CDR3 has 14 amino acids. The V end lost 3 bases, the J end lost 4 bases, and 13 bases lay between the germline ends. In germline, CDR1 is SQVTM, CDR2 ANQGSEA. The study's findings and limits: No change in TCRs above 1 in 1000 frequency was produced by DPC sensitization.

The chain couples TRBV29-1 to TRBJ2-1, with a weak D call TRBD1 (6 bases). The sample consisted of whole blood, taken in connection with sensitization to the hapten diphenylcyclopropenone (DPC). This TCR derives from a woman between 18 and 30 years old with alopecia areata. Some clones in this sample may be carry-over from other donors' samples. CDR3 sequence (DNA): TGCAGCGTTGATCGGGCAGGGGCTTACAATGAGCAGTTCTTC. Protein product: CSVDRAGAYNEQFF.